Following are 10 T cell receptor beta chains from one sample sequenced in a study of T cell changes during pregnancy in multiple sclerosis. Measured with immunoSEQ multiplex PCR; TCRdb has only the in-frame clones, and not every one. This sample yields tens of thousands of clones, of which approximately 92% are seen a single time; approximately 2.8% belongs to the top ten. The specimen was CD8+ T cells from peripheral blood mononuclear cells, collected in the third trimester of pregnancy. Every receptor here comes from a female donor in good health, enrolled as a control in a pregnancy study.

The J gene is TRBJ2-1, the V gene TRBV27; D possibly corresponds to TRBD1 (5 bases). V lost 3 bases to trimming and J lost 2 bases, with 11 bases between them. Per germline, CDR1 MNHEY and CDR2 SMNVEV (reference sequence). This CDR3 is built from 15 residues. The DNA for the CDR3 is TGTGCCAGCAGTTTTAAGGGGCCGACCTACAATGAGCAGTTCTTC. Its protein product is CASSFKGPTYNEQFF.

The chain combines TRBV7-2 with TRBJ1-1; a possible D gene is TRBD1 (5 bases). This CDR3 has 14 residues. Germline-derived CDR1 and CDR2 are SGHTA and FQGNSA. V lost 0 bases, J lost 5 bases, and 10 bases lay in between. As DNA, the CDR3 is TGTGCCAGCAGCTTAGCTCTTCGGGGGACTGAAGCTTTCTTT. Protein product: CASSLALRGTEAFF.

The chain is built from TRBV7-9 and TRBJ2-5, with TRBD2 identical over 9 bases. Looked up from germline, CDR1 is SEHNR and CDR2 is FQNEAQ (reference sequence). CDR3 size: 14 residues. The J segment lost 4 bases and the V segment lost 5 bases, leaving 5 bases of the junction unmatched. In DNA form, the CDR3 reads TGTGCCAGCAGCCATAGGACTAGCGTAGAGACCCAGTACTTC. Translated: CASSHRTSVETQYF.

As to this clone: At one of its ends the junction is not consistent with the germline gene, which may arise from a read error. The CDR3 nucleotides are TGTGCTAGCAGCTCTAGCGGGGGAGGGTCAGATACGCAGTATTTT. This gives the protein CASSSSGGGSDTQYF. The V call is TRBV7-7, the J call TRBJ2-3; TRBD2 matches at 10 bases. This CDR3 spans 15 amino acids. In germline, CDR1 is SSHAT, CDR2 FNYEAQ (reference sequence).

The V and J genes are TRBV2 and TRBJ2-7; TRBD1 aligns across 8 bases. The junction had 6 bases not matched to a gene; V was cut back by 5 bases and J by 3 bases. CDR3 length: 14 residues. The V gene's germline CDR1 is SNHLY and CDR2 FYNNEI. The chain's CDR3 is CASSWTGNYYEQYF. The CDR3 DNA reads as TGTGCCAGCAGTTGGACAGGGAATTACTACGAGCAGTACTTC.

The gene calls are TRBV27 and TRBJ2-7; tentative D call: TRBD1 (5 bases). The CDR3 extends over 13 amino acids. Per the germline V gene, CDR1 is MNHEY and CDR2 is SMNVEV (reference sequence). Trimming cost V 7 bases and J 3 bases, with 13 bases left between them. CDR3 DNA sequence: TGTGCCAGCAAACTCCAGGGTTACTACGAGCAGTACTTC. Protein product: CASKLQGYYEQYF.

The rearrangement joins TRBV19 to TRBJ2-1, with 9 bases matching TRBD2. Germline assignment: CDR1 LNHDA and CDR2 SQIVND (reference sequence). There are 17 residues in the CDR3. The V and J ends lost 7 bases and 3 bases, in that order; junction bases with no gene match: 13. The CDR3 reads CASTQNLASGVYNEQFF. The CDR3 DNA reads as TGTGCCAGTACTCAGAATTTGGCTAGCGGGGTCTACAATGAGCAGTTCTTC.

The chain couples TRBV4-3 to TRBJ1-2; no clear D gene. Germline V gives CDR1 LGHNA, CDR2 YSLEER. This CDR3 contains 16 residues. V shed 1 base and J shed 0 bases, with 12 bases lying between them. CDR3 bases: TGCGCCAGCAGCCAAGGGTCCGGGTCTTCTAACTATGGCTACACCTTC. Protein: CASSQGSGSSNYGYTF.

The chain combines TRBV6-4 with TRBJ1-2; no reliable D call. The CDR3 runs 11 residues. V lost 7 bases and J 5 bases, leaving 8 bases between the germline ends. Germline CDR1 and CDR2: MRHNA and SNTAGT. Written as DNA, the CDR3 is TGTGCCAGCATGGGCGAATATGGCTACACCTTC. Its translation is CASMGEYGYTF.

The chain links TRBV2 to TRBJ1-1; 8 bases fit TRBD1. CDR1 and CDR2 (germline): SNHLY, FYNNEI. This CDR3 comprises 15 residues. V was pared by 10 bases and J by 0 bases, with 10 bases of the junction left unmatched. The CDR3 region is CATPGTGDMNTEAFF. The CDR3 DNA follows: TGTGCCACTCCCGGGACAGGAGATATGAACACTGAAGCTTTCTTT. Together with reference TRBV2 and TRBJ1-1, the CDR3 gives the full variable domain: EPEVTQTPSHQVTQMGQEVILRCVPISNHLYFYWYRQILGQKVEFLVSFYNNEISEKSEIFDDQFSVERPDGSNFTLKIRSTKLEDSAMYFCATPGTGDMNTEAFFGQGTRLTVV.